This TCR beta chain is from a study of T cells after yellow fever vaccination. Study outcomes and limitations: Sorted repertoires could include abundant contaminating clonotypes from bulk cells.

This clonotype was seen at least ten times. What it recognizes is unknown. J gave up 4 bases and V 3 bases, and 3 bases lay outside the gene matches. The CDR3 extends over 14 amino acids. UMIs and a universal primer site were added when TCR cDNA was made by 5'RACE template switching. One entry per CDR3 protein results from TCRdb running MiXCR on the 5' RACE reads. Of roughly 240,000 distinct CDR3 sequences in the sample, roughly 6.3% were seen once. This clonotype was obtained from a man under 40 who received the YFV17D yellow fever vaccine. Sample: CD4+ T cells sorted from PBMCs, taken on the day of the yellow fever booster vaccination. The chain carries TRBV12-3 or TRBV12-4 and TRBJ2-3, with 8 bases matching TRBD2. The CDR3 protein is CASSFGGAADTQYF. DNA for the CDR3: TGTGCCAGCAGTTTCGGGGGGGCGGCAGATACGCAGTATTTT.